Sequencing of this TCR beta chain was carried out in a study of blood T cell repertoires in COVID-19. Whole-study context: From T cells, B-cell-depleted T cells, or PBMCs came the material, which was cDNA or gDNA.

Per the original data handling: From reference gene primer amplification, estimates of nucleated cell counts were derived. The table came from immunoSEQ multiplex PCR; TCRdb's copy has only in-frame clones and leaves some out. V, J and clone size are those of that table, while D and trimming were read from the DNA. This sample has tens of thousands of clones, with under 85% found just once. Trimming removed 0 bases from V and 4 bases from J, with 8 bases in between. This CDR3 region has 14 residues. Germline V gene lookup returns CDR1 LGHNA and CDR2 YNFKEQ. The rearrangement uses TRBV4-2 and TRBJ2-3, with D hard to call. Sample: peripheral blood. This receptor was identified in a man aged 60 to 75 with acute or convalescent COVID-19. This CDR3 is CASSQDLGADTQYF. For the CDR3, the DNA is TGTGCCAGCAGCCAAGATTTGGGCGCAGATACGCAGTATTTT.